In this sample, the clone carrying this T cell receptor (beta chain) turned up a few times. Its antigen is not known. TCRdb re-derived calls from the reads in MiXCR, one entry per CDR3 protein. The table includes around 9,000 distinct CDR3 sequences, roughly 21% detected once. The data belong to a study of liver allograft versus peripheral blood T cells. Study summary: Comparative analysis was performed on T cell receptor repertoires from transplanted livers and from recipients' peripheral blood.

CDR1 is GTSNPN and CDR2 is SVGIG in the germline V gene (reference sequence). The CDR3 runs 14 residues. The V and J ends lost 1 base and 5 bases, in that order; junction bases with no gene match: 5. Broader study findings: Liver allografts reportedly held T cell receptor repertoires unlike those in peripheral blood.

V gene TRBV30 combines with J gene TRBJ2-7; TRBD1 agrees at 10 bases. This clonotype was obtained from a human patient who had a liver transplant. Certain T cells may be donor cells from the graft. The CDR3 spells CAWSAIGTGDEQYF. CDR3 coding DNA: TGTGCCTGGAGTGCTATCGGGACAGGGGACGAGCAGTACTTC.